What follows describes a single T cell receptor (beta chain). Its specificity is not known. The data stem from a study of OX40 agonist ivuxolimab in advanced cancers. In the study overall: Males comprised 82.7% of the group, whose mean age was roughly 64 years (range 23 to 79).

Assay: immunoSEQ multiplex PCR; the TCRdb copy retains only in-frame clones and omits some. The sample lists about 60,000 clones; approximately 90% were seen once. In germline, CDR1 is SGHAT, CDR2 FQDESV (reference sequence). This CDR3 contains 13 residues. The trim removed 4 bases at V and 5 bases at J, leaving 2 bases unmatched. The study's findings and limits: CD8+ T cells (on average) carried more expanded clones than CD4+ T cells. Partial responders at 0.1-3.0 mg/kg had among the lowest clonal expansion. In the expanded peripheral T cells, antigen specificity was never determined.

This sequence was found in an adult with an advanced solid tumor such as melanoma, head and neck, liver or kidney cancer. The chain has TRBV11-1 and TRBJ1-5; 7 positions match TRBD1. The sequencing here drew on CD4+ or CD8+ T cells sorted from blood, taken in a trial of the OX40 agonist ivuxolimab. The DNA of the CDR3 is TGTGCCAGCAGCTGGGACAGTGATCAGCCCCAGCATTTT. This gives the protein CASSWDSDQPQHF.